Below are 21 T cell receptor beta chains sequenced from a single sample in a study of blood T cell repertoires in COVID-19. Profiled with immunoSEQ multiplex PCR; TCRdb holds only in-frame clones, not every one. The sample contains 170,000 or so clones, just under 90% of which appear only once. Source material: peripheral blood. The receptors derive from a woman between 18 and 29 years old who had recovered from COVID-19.

The chain carries TRBV6-5 and TRBJ1-2; D gene ambiguous. The CDR3 has 12 residues. CDR1 MNHEY and CDR2 SVGAGI come from the germline V gene. Deletions cut 6 bases from V and 1 base from J, with 6 bases between. The CDR3: CASSEINYGYTF. The CDR3 region has the DNA TGTGCCAGCAGCGAGATTAACTATGGCTACACCTTC.

The chain recombines TRBV24-1 with TRBJ2-1; TRBD1 agrees at 9 bases. There are 16 residues in the CDR3. The germline CDR1 and CDR2 sequences are KGHDR and SFDVKD. The junction had 10 bases not matched to a gene; V was cut back by 4 bases and J by 7 bases. CDR3 amino acids: CATSEAGTGKWNEQFF. The CDR3 region has the DNA TGTGCCACCAGTGAAGCAGGGACAGGGAAGTGGAATGAGCAGTTCTTC.

The CDR3 region is CASSAGQAYEQYV. The CDR3 nucleotides read TGTGCCAGCAGTGCGGGACAGGCCTACGAGCAGTACGTC. The chain joins TRBV2 to TRBJ2-7; 8 bases map to TRBD1. With 4 bases clipped from V and 2 bases from J, the junction kept 1 base outside the gene matches. This CDR3 spans 13 amino acids. CDR1 is SNHLY and CDR2 is FYNNEI in the germline V gene.

The chain joins TRBV18 to TRBJ2-5, with 9 bases that match TRBD2. J gave up 1 base and V 0 bases, and 3 bases lay outside the gene matches. The CDR3 runs 16 residues. CDR1 is KGHSH and CDR2 is LQKENI in the germline V gene. The DNA of the CDR3 is TGTGCCAGCTCACCACCGAGGCGGGAGGGCCAAGAGACCCAGTACTTC. It is translated as CASSPPRREGQETQYF.

The chain has TRBV15 and TRBJ1-2, with D tentatively TRBD1 (5 bases). This CDR3 contains 14 residues. V was pared by 1 base and J by 8 bases, with 14 bases between. Germline V lookup: CDR1 LNHNV, CDR2 YYDKDF (reference sequence). In DNA, the CDR3 is TGTGCCACCAGCAGAGGCGACAGCCTCTACGGCTACACCTTC. Translated: CATSRGDSLYGYTF.

This clone was detected many times. The gene calls are TRBV6-2 or TRBV6-3 and TRBJ1-1, with TRBD1 as a possible D gene (5 bases). Trimming left V 2 bases short and J 5 bases short, with 15 bases between. The CDR3 length is 15 residues. Germline CDR1 and CDR2: MNHEY and SVGEGT. The CDR3 loop reads CASSYGHKGKTEAFF. The CDR3 DNA reads TGTGCCAGCAGTTACGGACACAAGGGAAAGACTGAAGCTTTCTTT.

This clone appeared a few times. The chain joins TRBV18 to TRBJ1-6; D is undetermined. The germline V gene has CDR1 KGHSH and CDR2 LQKENI. The CDR3 has 15 residues. Trimming pared 2 bases from V and 5 bases from J, leaving 10 bases between. This CDR3 is CASSPGQIDNSPLHF. In DNA form, the CDR3 reads TGTGCCAGCTCACCAGGGCAAATTGATAATTCACCCCTCCACTTT.

The chain uses TRBV15 and TRBJ2-7; 13 bases agree with TRBD2. The CDR3 is 16 residues long. V shed 1 base, J shed 2 bases, and the junction held 2 bases outside the gene matches. Looked up from germline, CDR1 is LNHNV and CDR2 is YYDKDF (reference sequence). This chain's CDR3 is CATSRGLAGGPYEQYV. CDR3 bases: TGTGCCACCAGCAGAGGACTAGCGGGAGGCCCCTACGAGCAGTACGTC.

The chain combines TRBV5-6 with TRBJ2-1; 7 bases are a match to TRBD2. Germline CDR1 and CDR2: SGHDT and YYEEEE. The CDR3 sequence is 14 residues long. V lost 4 bases and J lost 3; bases outside the gene matches: 4. CDR3 protein: CASSVWDYYNEQFF. CDR3 DNA sequence: TGTGCCAGCAGCGTTTGGGACTACTACAATGAGCAGTTCTTC.

V gene TRBV7-2 combines with J gene TRBJ1-1; possible D gene TRBD1, 5 bases. The CDR3 is 15 residues long. Germline lookup yields CDR1 SGHTA and CDR2 FQGNSA. V lost 2 bases and J lost 3, with 13 bases in between. In DNA form, the CDR3 reads TGTGCCAGCAGCTTATCTCAGGGCTATCACACTGAAGCTTTCTTT. Translating it yields CASSLSQGYHTEAFF.

The rearrangement links TRBV6-5 to TRBJ1-4; 9 positions match TRBD1. This CDR3 region has 14 residues. CDR1 and CDR2 (germline): MNHEY, SVGAGI. The V segment lost 7 bases and the J segment 8 bases; nucleotides outside the gene matches: 8. The CDR3 bases are TGTGCCAGCATTACGGACAGGGGATGGGAAAAACTGTTTTTT. This sequence encodes CASITDRGWEKLFF.

The V gene is TRBV5-6, the J gene TRBJ2-4; D perhaps matches TRBD1 (6 bases). CDR3 length equals 13 residues. The germline CDR1 and CDR2 sequences are SGHDT and YYEEEE. Trimming shortened V by 7 bases and J by 1 base, and 9 bases separated the two germline ends. Written as DNA, the CDR3 is TGTGCCAGCGCTAGGGGGGCCAAAAACATTCAGTACTTC. Its translation is CASARGAKNIQYF.

V usage is TRBV9 and J usage is TRBJ1-1; D is possibly TRBD1 (5 bases). CDR3 length equals 13 residues. The V end was cut by 4 bases, the J end by 6 bases, with 13 bases between. CDR1 and CDR2 (germline): SGDLS, YYNGEE. CDR3 sequence reads: CASSPGGGPEAFF. In DNA, the CDR3 is TGTGCCAGCAGCCCCGGGGGTGGGCCTGAAGCTTTCTTT.

The chain combines TRBV7-2 with TRBJ2-2, with D tentatively TRBD2 (6 bases). Between the trimmed V and J ends, which lost 1 base and 8 bases, there was a span of 17 bases. The CDR3 loop spans 16 amino acids. Looked up from germline, CDR1 is SGHTA and CDR2 is FQGNSA. CDR3 residues: CASSLGGGGARGELFF. CDR3 bases: TGTGCCAGCAGCTTAGGGGGAGGCGGGGCAAGAGGGGAGCTGTTTTTT.

The V and J genes are TRBV5-4 and TRBJ2-7; 7 nucleotides line up with TRBD2. This CDR3 has 14 amino acids. V shed 0 bases and J 3 bases; nucleotides not matched to a gene: 3. Germline CDR1 reads SGHNT; CDR2 reads YYREEE (reference sequence). The CDR3 sequence is CASSLDGGGYEQYV. CDR3 bases: TGTGCCAGCAGCTTGGATGGGGGGGGCTACGAGCAGTACGTC.

The J gene is TRBJ2-1, the V gene TRBV10-3; 9 nucleotides line up with TRBD1. The V and J ends lost 5 bases and 8 bases, in that order; junction bases with no gene match: 4. Germline V gene sequence: CDR1 ENHRY, CDR2 SYGVKD. This CDR3 comprises 13 residues. Here the CDR3 reads CAISKQGADEQFF. DNA of the CDR3: TGTGCCATCAGTAAACAGGGGGCAGATGAGCAGTTCTTC.

DNA for the CDR3: TGTGCCAGCAGTGACTACCCCGGGACTAGATTTTATTGGCCCCCCTACGAGCAGTACTTC. Translating gives CASSDYPGTRFYWPPYEQYF. The V call is TRBV6-4, the J call TRBJ2-7; TRBD2 matches 8 bases. The CDR3 covers 20 residues. Germline CDR1 MRHNA, CDR2 SNTAGT. After removal of 1 base from V and 2 bases from J, the junction contained 19 bases not matched to a gene.

As to this clone: The sample carries other DNA sequences with the same CDR3. V gene TRBV5-1 combines with J gene TRBJ2-5, with D hard to call. Germline-derived CDR1 and CDR2 are SGHRS and YFSETQ. The CDR3 loop spans 13 amino acids. V was pared by 6 bases and J by 2 bases, with 11 bases between. In DNA form, the CDR3 reads TGCGCCAGCAACCCTGGCCAGCAAGAGACCCAGTACTTC. This codes for CASNPGQQETQYF.

The rearrangement uses TRBV7-3 and TRBJ2-1, with 9 positions matching TRBD2. This CDR3 spans 17 amino acids. Germline CDR1 is SGHTA and CDR2 is FQGTGA. V was pared by 2 bases and J by 3 bases, with 8 bases of the junction left unmatched. DNA for the CDR3: TGTGCCAGCAGCTTATCAGGGCGGGAGGGCCTCTACAATGAGCAGTTCTTC. It is translated as CASSLSGREGLYNEQFF.

The CDR3 here is CASSPLPWQGIFEKLFF. The CDR3 DNA reads as TGCGCCAGCAGCCCTCTCCCTTGGCAGGGGATTTTCGAAAAACTGTTTTTT. The chain employs TRBV4-3 and TRBJ1-4, with D possibly matching TRBD1 (6 bases). This CDR3 has 17 residues. Germline V CDR1 and CDR2: LGHNA, YSLEER. V dropped 4 bases and J dropped 8 bases, with 23 bases sitting between them.

V and J are TRBV7-9 and TRBJ2-1, with D unclear. The CDR3 spans 13 residues. Germline CDR1 and CDR2: SEHNR and FQNEAQ (reference sequence). V lost 2 bases to trimming and J lost 8 bases, with 10 bases between them. The chain's CDR3 is CASSLRVADEQFF. Here the CDR3 DNA reads TGTGCCAGCAGCTTACGCGTTGCCGATGAGCAGTTCTTC.